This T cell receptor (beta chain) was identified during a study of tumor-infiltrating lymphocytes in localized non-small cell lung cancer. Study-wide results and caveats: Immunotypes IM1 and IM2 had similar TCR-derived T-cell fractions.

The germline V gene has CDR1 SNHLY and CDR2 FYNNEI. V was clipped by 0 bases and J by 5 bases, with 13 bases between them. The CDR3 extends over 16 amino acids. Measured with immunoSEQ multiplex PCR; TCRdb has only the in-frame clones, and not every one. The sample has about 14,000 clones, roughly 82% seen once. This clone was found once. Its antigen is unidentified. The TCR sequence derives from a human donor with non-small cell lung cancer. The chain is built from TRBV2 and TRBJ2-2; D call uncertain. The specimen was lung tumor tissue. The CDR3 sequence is CASSEALLGLTGELFF. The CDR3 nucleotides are TGTGCCAGCAGTGAAGCGCTTCTGGGGTTGACCGGGGAGCTGTTTTTT. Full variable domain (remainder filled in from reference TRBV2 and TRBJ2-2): EPEVTQTPSHQVTQMGQEVILRCVPISNHLYFYWYRQILGQKVEFLVSFYNNEISEKSEIFDDQFSVERPDGSNFTLKIRSTKLEDSAMYFCASSEALLGLTGELFFGEGSRLTVL.